This is a list of T cell receptor beta chains from one sample in a study of blood T cell repertoires in COVID-19. The table came from immunoSEQ multiplex PCR; TCRdb's copy has only in-frame clones and leaves some out. The data hold 150,000 to 200,000 clones, with around 79% observed a single time. Sequenced: peripheral blood. These receptor sequences come from a woman aged 35 to 49 with COVID-19, enrolled during active disease. CDR3s include the opening cysteine and the closing phenylalanine or tryptophan. A D gene is named only where the DNA matches it firmly. Rows give clone size only sometimes, using once, few, many, or a class for an expanded clone.

-	TRBV2	TRBJ2-7	TRBD2	TGTGCCAGCAGACCACTAGCGGGACTCGCCGGCGAGCAGTACTTC	CASRPLAGLAGEQYF
-	TRBV19	TRBJ1-2	-	TGTGCCAGTAGTATAAGGAGTAACTATGGCTACACCTTC	CASSIRSNYGYTF
-	TRBV25-1	TRBJ1-1	-	TGTGCCAGCAGTGAATACATGAACACTGAAGCTTTCTTT	CASSEYMNTEAFF
once	TRBV19	TRBJ1-1	-	TGTGCCAGTAGTATATCGGCAGGGAACACTGAAGCTTTCTTT	CASSISAGNTEAFF
-	TRBV23-1	TRBJ1-5	-	TGCGCCAGCATGGTACCCGGGTTGCAGCCCCAGCATTTT	CASMVPGLQPQHF
-	TRBV6-5	TRBJ1-2	-	TGTGCCAGCAGTTACTCGCAGGGGTTGGGAGGCTACACCTTC	CASSYSQGLGGYTF
-	TRBV7-6	TRBJ2-5	TRBD1	TGTGCCAGCAGCTTAGACCGACGCCAGGGGGAAGGGACCCAGTACTTC	CASSLDRRQGEGTQYF
many	TRBV5-5	TRBJ1-1	-	TGTGCCAGCAGCCTTAATACAGGTGTAGAAGAAGCTTTCTTT	CASSLNTGVEEAFF
-	TRBV3-1/TRBV3-2	TRBJ2-1	TRBD2	TGTGCCAGCAGCCAAGGACTAGCGGGAGTCTACAATGAGCAGTTCTTC	CASSQGLAGVYNEQFF
-	TRBV27	TRBJ1-5	-	TGTGCCAGCAGCATGCGAAGGGGGAGCGATCAGCCCCAGCATTTT	CASSMRRGSDQPQHF
-	TRBV9	TRBJ1-2	-	TGTGCCAGCAGCGTAGATCGGTATGGCTACACCTTC	CASSVDRYGYTF
-	TRBV10-3	TRBJ1-6	TRBD1	TGTGCCACGGGCTGGACAGGGAATAATTCACCCCTCCACTTT	CATGWTGNNSPLHF
-	TRBV19	TRBJ1-5	-	TGTGCCAGTAGTATAGTTTCGGGGGGCCAGCCCCAGCATTTT	CASSIVSGGQPQHF
-	TRBV30	TRBJ1-5	TRBD1	TGTGCCTGGACCCCGGGACAGGGCAATCAGCCCCAGCATTTT	CAWTPGQGNQPQHF
-	TRBV30	TRBJ1-3	TRBD1	TGTGCCTGTAGCCGGGACAGGATAACCTCTGGAAACACCATATATTTT	CACSRDRITSGNTIYF
-	TRBV5-4	TRBJ2-1	-	TGTGCCAGCAGCTTGGCTCGTCAGGGCGAGTACTACAATGAGCAGTTCTTC	CASSLARQGEYYNEQFF
-	TRBV12-5	TRBJ2-7	-	TGTGCTAGTGGCTCCGGACAGAGCTCCTACGAGCAGTACTTC	CASGSGQSSYEQYF